This T cell receptor (beta chain) is from a study of T-cell reconstitution after alpha-beta-depleted transplantation in children. The length of the CDR3 is 14 residues. V shed 5 bases and J shed 2 bases, with 9 bases lying between them. Germline CDR1 SGHAT, CDR2 FQNNGV. This sample's TCRbeta library carried unique molecular identifier barcodes. TCRdb re-analysed the PCR reads in MiXCR, keeping a single row per CDR3 protein. The sample lists some 200,000 distinct CDR3 sequences, more than 12% occurring once. This clonotype was counted only a few times. The rearrangement joins TRBV11-2 to TRBJ1-4; D is undetermined. The source is a human donor who donated a stem cell graft to a child with acute lymphoblastic leukemia. Material: PBMCs from the stem cell graft donor, obtained from the stem cell graft. CDR3 in DNA: TGTGCCAGCAGCCGCATCCGCACTAATGAAAAACTGTTTTTT. This sequence encodes CASSRIRTNEKLFF.